Reported below is one TCR beta chain. Its antigen is as yet unknown. Using its own MiXCR run on the RT-PCR reads, TCRdb lists one record per CDR3 protein. The sample contains approximately 500,000 distinct CDR3 sequences, over 10% of which appear only once. This record belongs to a study of response to subunit inactivated influenza vaccine. Trimming took 1 base from V and 3 from J, leaving 16 bases between them. Germline V gives CDR1 MGHRA, CDR2 YSYEKL. The CDR3 runs 17 residues. Study-wide results and limits: The authors proposed limited new T cell recruitment per seasonal influenza vaccination.

The TCR comes from a middle-aged man who received an inactivated influenza vaccine. Sequenced material: PBMCs from blood, taken more than 35 days after vaccination. The chain carries TRBV4-1 and TRBJ1-5; D unresolved. This CDR3 is CASSQATGRGFNQPQHF. CDR3 sequence (DNA): TGCGCCAGCAGCCAAGCTACTGGACGTGGGTTCAATCAGCCCCAGCATTTT.